This T cell receptor beta chain was retrieved from a study of blood T cell repertoires in COVID-19. Study information: Samples representing acute and convalescent COVID-19 were sourced from the United States, Italy and Spain. From T cells, B-cell-depleted T cells, or PBMCs came the material, which was cDNA or gDNA.

Per the authors' pipeline: Reference gene primer amplification yielded estimated nucleated cell counts. Clones were read by immunoSEQ multiplex PCR, and TCRdb kept only the in-frame ones, dropping some. The V and J calls and the clone size are those of that table, but D and trimming were determined from the DNA. The sample contains hundreds of thousands of clones, around 88% of which appear only once. Cohort assignment relied on participant-reported clinical history. The TCR originated in a woman aged 40 to 50 with acute COVID-19. The sequencing sample was made of PBMCs or T cells enriched from blood (not recorded which).

CDR3 in amino acids: CASSLGQGVLDGETQYF. CDR3 nucleotide sequence: TGCGCCAGCAGCTTGGGACAGGGGGTTTTAGATGGGGAGACCCAGTACTTC. This chain joins TRBV5-1 and TRBJ2-5; TRBD1 agrees at 9 bases. Looked up from germline, CDR1 is SGHRS and CDR2 is YFSETQ. V dropped 0 bases and J dropped 5; count of bases not matched to a gene: 11. CDR3 length: 17 residues.